This TCR beta chain was recovered during a study of response to subunit inactivated influenza vaccine. General study points: Authors suggested few new T cells are recruited by each seasonal influenza vaccination.

This clonotype was seen ten or more times. Its antigen is still unknown. TCRdb reanalysed the RT-PCR reads using MiXCR and keeps one entry per CDR3 protein. Of approximately 490,000 distinct CDR3 sequences in the sample, about 7.2% were seen once. Germline loops: CDR1 SQVTM, CDR2 ANQGSEA. Between the trimmed V and J ends, which lost 3 bases and 6 bases, there was a span of 10 bases. CDR3 size: 12 residues. Sequences were derived from PBMCs from blood, sampled around 25 months after vaccination. The genes are TRBV29-1 and TRBJ2-3; D unclear. The clonotype originates from a man between 50 and 70 years old who received an inactivated influenza vaccine. Here the CDR3 DNA reads TGCAGCGTTGAGGTTTTCGGGGATACGCAGTATTTT. This codes for CSVEVFGDTQYF.